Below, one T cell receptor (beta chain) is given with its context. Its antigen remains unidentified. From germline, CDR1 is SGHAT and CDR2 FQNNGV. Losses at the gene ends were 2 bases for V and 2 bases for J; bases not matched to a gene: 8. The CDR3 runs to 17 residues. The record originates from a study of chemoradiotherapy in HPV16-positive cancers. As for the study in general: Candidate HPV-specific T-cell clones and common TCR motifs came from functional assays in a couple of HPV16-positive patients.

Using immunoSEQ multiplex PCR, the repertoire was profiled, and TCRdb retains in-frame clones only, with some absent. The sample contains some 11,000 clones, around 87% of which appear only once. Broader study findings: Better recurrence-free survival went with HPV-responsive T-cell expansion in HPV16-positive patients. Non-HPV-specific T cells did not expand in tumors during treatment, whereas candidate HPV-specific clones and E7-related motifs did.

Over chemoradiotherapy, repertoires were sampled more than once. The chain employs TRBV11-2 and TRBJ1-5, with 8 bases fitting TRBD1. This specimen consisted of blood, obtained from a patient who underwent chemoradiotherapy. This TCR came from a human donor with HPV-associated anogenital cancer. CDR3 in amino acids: CASSLLQGAAGNQPQHF. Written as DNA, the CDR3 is TGTGCCAGCAGCTTATTGCAGGGGGCTGCTGGCAATCAGCCCCAGCATTTT. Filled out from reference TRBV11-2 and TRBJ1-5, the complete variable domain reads EAGVAQSPRYKIIEKRQSVAFWCNPISGHATLYWYQQILGQGPKLLIQFQNNGVVDDSQLPKDRFSAERLKGVDSTLKIQPAKLEDSAVYLCASSLLQGAAGNQPQHFGDGTRLSIL.